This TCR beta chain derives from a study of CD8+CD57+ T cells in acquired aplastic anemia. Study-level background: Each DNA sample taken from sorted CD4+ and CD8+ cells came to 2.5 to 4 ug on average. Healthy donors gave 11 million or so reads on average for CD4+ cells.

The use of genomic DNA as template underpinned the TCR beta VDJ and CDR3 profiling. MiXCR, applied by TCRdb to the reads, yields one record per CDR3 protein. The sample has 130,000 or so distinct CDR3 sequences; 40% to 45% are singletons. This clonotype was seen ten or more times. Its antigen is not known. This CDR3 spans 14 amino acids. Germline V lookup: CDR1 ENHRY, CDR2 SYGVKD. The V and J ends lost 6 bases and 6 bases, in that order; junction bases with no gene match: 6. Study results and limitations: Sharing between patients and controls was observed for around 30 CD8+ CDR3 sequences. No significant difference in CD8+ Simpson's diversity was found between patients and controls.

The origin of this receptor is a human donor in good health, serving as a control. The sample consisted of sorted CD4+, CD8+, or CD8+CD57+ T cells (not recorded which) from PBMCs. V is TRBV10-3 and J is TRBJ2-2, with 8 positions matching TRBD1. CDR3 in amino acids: CAISGQGGSGELFF. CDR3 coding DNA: TGTGCCATCAGCGGACAGGGCGGGTCCGGGGAGCTGTTTTTT.